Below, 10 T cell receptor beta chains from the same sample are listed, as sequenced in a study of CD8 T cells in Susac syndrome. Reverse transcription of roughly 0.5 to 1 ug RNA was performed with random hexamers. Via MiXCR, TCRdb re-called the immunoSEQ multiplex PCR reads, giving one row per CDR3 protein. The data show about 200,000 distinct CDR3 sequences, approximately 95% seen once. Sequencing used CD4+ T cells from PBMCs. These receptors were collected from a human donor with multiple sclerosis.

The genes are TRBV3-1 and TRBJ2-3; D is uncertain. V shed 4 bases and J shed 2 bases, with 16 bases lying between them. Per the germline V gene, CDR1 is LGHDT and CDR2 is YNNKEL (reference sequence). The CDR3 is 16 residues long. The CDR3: CASSPTVGSSTDTQYF. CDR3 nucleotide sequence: TGTGCCAGCAGCCCTACCGTCGGCTCTTCCACAGATACGCAGTATTTT.

DNA of the CDR3: TGTGCCAGCAGCTTAATGGGGGGCCCCTACAATGAGCAGTTCTTC. Translated: CASSLMGGPYNEQFF. V gene TRBV7-3 combines with J gene TRBJ2-1; TRBD1 or TRBD2 may be the D gene (6 bases each). Germline V gives CDR1 SGHTA, CDR2 FQGTGA. CDR3 length: 15 residues. The V end lost 1 base, the J end lost 2 bases, and 9 bases lay between the germline ends.

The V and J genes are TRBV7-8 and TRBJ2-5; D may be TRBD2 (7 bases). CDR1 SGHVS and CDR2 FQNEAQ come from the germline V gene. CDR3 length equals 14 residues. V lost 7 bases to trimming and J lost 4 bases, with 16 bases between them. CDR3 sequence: CASTRPGGRETQYF. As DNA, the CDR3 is TGTGCCAGCACCCGGCCCGGGGGGCGAGAGACCCAGTACTTC. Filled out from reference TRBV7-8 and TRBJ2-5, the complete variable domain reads GAGVSQSPRYKVAKRGQDVALRCDPISGHVSLFWYQQALGQGPEFLTYFQNEAQLDKSGLPSDRFFAERPEGSVSTLKIQRTQQEDSAVYLCASTRPGGRETQYFGPGTRLLVL.

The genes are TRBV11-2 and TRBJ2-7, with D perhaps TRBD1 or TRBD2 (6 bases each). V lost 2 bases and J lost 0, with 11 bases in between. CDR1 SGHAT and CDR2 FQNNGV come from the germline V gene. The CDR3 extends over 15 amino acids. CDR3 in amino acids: CASSLRGGPSYEQYF. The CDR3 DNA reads TGTGCCAGCAGCTTACGTGGGGGGCCCTCCTACGAGCAGTACTTC.

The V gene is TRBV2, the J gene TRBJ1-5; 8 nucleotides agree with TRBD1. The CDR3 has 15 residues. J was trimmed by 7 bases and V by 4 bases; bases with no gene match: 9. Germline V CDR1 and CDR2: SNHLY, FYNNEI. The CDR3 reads CASSVFGQGGQPQHF. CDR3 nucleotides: TGTGCCAGCAGTGTTTTCGGACAGGGAGGACAGCCCCAGCATTTT.

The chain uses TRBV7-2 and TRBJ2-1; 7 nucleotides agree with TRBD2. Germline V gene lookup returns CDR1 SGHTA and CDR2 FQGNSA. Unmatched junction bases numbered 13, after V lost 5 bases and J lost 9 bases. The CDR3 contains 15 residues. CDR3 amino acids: CASSPLASGSGEQFF. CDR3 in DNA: TGTGCCAGCAGCCCACTAGCGTCGGGGAGCGGTGAGCAGTTCTTC.

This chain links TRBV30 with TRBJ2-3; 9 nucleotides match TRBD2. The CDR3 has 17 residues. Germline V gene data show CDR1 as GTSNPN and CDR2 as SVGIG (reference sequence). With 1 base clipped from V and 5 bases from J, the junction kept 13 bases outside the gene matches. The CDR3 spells CAWSGGGATISLDTQYF. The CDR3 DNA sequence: TGTGCCTGGAGTGGCGGGGGGGCCACGATCTCTCTAGATACGCAGTATTTT.

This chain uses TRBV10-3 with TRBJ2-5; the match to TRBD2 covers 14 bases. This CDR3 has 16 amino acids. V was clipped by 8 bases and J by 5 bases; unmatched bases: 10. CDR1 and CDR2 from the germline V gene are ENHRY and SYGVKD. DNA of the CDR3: TGTGCCATCTCGACTAGCGGGGGGGCTGATGTGGAGACCCAGTACTTC. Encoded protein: CAISTSGGADVETQYF.

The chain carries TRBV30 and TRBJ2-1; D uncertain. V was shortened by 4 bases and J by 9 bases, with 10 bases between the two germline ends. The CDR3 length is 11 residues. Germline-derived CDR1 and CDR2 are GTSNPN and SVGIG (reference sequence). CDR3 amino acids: CAWTTAREQFF. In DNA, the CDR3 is TGTGCCTGGACCACGGCGCGTGAGCAGTTCTTC.

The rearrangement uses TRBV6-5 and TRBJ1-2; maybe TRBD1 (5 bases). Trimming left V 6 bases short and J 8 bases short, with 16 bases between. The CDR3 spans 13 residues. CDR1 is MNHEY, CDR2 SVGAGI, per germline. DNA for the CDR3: TGTGCCAGCAGGCCCCCGGGACTTGGAGGCTACACCTTC. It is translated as CASRPPGLGGYTF.